This entry describes one TCR beta chain. The target antigen is unknown. This record comes from a study of CXCR3-negative and CXCR3-positive naive CD8 T cells. The TRB libraries of cDNA were built by UMI-labeled 5' RACE. Using the 5' RACE reads, TCRdb records one entry per CDR3 protein without DNA. The sample spans some 120,000 distinct CDR3 sequences; the ten largest clones claim about 0.54%. Study-wide results and caveats: CXCR3-negative naive cells had less hydrophobic TRB CDR3s than did CXCR3-positive naive cells. Naive subsets did not differ in surface CD5, and TRB CDR3 properties served to infer TCR strength.

The CDR3 spans 13 residues. Germline CDR1 reads SQVTM; CDR2 reads ANQGSEA. The chain employs TRBV29-1 and TRBJ1-6; with no DNA, the TCRdb D assignment of TRBD1 cannot be verified. The clonotype originates from a human donor in good health. Some clones in this sample may be carry-over from other donors' samples. Specimen: naive CXCR3+ CD8+ T cells from blood. Subset reported: CD45RO-CCR7+CD27+CD95- naive CD8+ T cells expressing CXCR3 (TNR3+). CDR3 loop: CSVAQGYNSPLHF.